These 15 T cell receptor beta chains originate from one sample sequenced in a study of OX40 agonist ivuxolimab in advanced cancers. Method: immunoSEQ multiplex PCR; TCRdb's copy keeps in-frame clones and lacks some. The data contain about 96,000 clones, more than 80% of them singletons. Sequencing used CD4+ or CD8+ T cells sorted from blood, obtained in a trial of the OX40 agonist ivuxolimab. These receptors were collected from an adult with an advanced solid tumor such as melanoma, head and neck, liver or kidney cancer.

The chain recombines TRBV4-3 with TRBJ2-6, with D possibly matching TRBD2 (5 bases). Trimming cost V 2 bases and J 2 bases, with 13 bases left between them. This CDR3 has 17 amino acids. Germline-derived CDR1 and CDR2 are LGHNA and YSLEER. CDR3 loop: CASSQSPGLAGANVLTF. CDR3 DNA sequence: TGCGCCAGCAGCCAATCCCCAGGACTGGCTGGGGCCAACGTCCTGACTTTC.

The chain is built from TRBV7-3 and TRBJ2-3, with a possible D match to TRBD2 (6 bases). The germline V gene has CDR1 SGHTA and CDR2 FQGTGA. With 7 bases removed from V and 5 bases from J, the gap between germline ends came to 16 bases. This CDR3 region has 14 residues. The CDR3 DNA reads TGTGCCAGCAACCACGGCGGGGTAGTAGATACGCAGTATTTT. Protein: CASNHGGVVDTQYF. Drawing the rest from reference TRBV7-3 and TRBJ2-3, the complete variable domain is GAGVSQTPSNKVTEKGKYVELRCDPISGHTALYWYRQSLGQGPEFLIYFQGTGAADDSGLPNDRFFAVRPEGSVSTLKIQRTERGDSAVYLCASNHGGVVDTQYFGPGTRLTVL.

The rearrangement joins TRBV4-1 to TRBJ2-7; 12 nucleotides match TRBD2. Germline V gene lookup returns CDR1 MGHRA and CDR2 YSYEKL. The trim removed 0 bases at V and 4 bases at J, leaving 10 bases unmatched. The CDR3 totals 18 residues. Written as DNA, the CDR3 is TGCGCCAGCAGCCAAGAAACTCTAGCGGGAGGGAGGGGATACGAGCAGTACTTC. Translating it yields CASSQETLAGGRGYEQYF.

The chain is built from TRBV19 and TRBJ1-5; D gene ambiguous. V gave up 7 bases and J gave up 6 bases, with 13 bases separating them. The CDR3 loop spans 13 amino acids. The germline gives CDR1 LNHDA, CDR2 SQIVND (reference sequence). The CDR3 coding sequence is TGTGCCAGTACCTCGGCCGGGGTTCAGCCCCAGCATTTT. Translation: CASTSAGVQPQHF.

The count of this clone is one. This chain joins TRBV18 and TRBJ2-3; 9 bases match TRBD1. CDR1 and CDR2 from the germline V gene are KGHSH and LQKENI. After removal of 2 bases from V and 5 bases from J, the junction contained 14 bases not matched to a gene. CDR3 length: 18 amino acids. The CDR3 here is CASSPTFRSTGGKDTQYF. CDR3 DNA: TGTGCCAGCTCACCAACTTTTCGATCGACAGGGGGTAAAGATACGCAGTATTTT. The complete variable domain, with remaining parts taken from reference TRBV18 and TRBJ2-3, reads NAGVMQNPRHLVRRRGQEARLRCSPMKGHSHVYWYRQLPEEGLKFMVYLQKENIIDESGMPKERFSAEFPKEGPSILRIQQVVRGDSAAYFCASSPTFRSTGGKDTQYFGPGTRLTVL.

J is TRBJ1-1 and V is TRBV6-6; TRBD1 is a possible D gene (5 bases). V was cut by 9 bases and J by 0 bases, with 14 bases left in between. The germline CDR1 and CDR2 sequences are MNHNY and SVGAGI (reference sequence). The CDR3 spans 14 residues. CDR3: CASQPGPLNTEAFF. CDR3 in DNA: TGTGCCAGTCAACCGGGACCGCTGAACACTGAAGCTTTCTTT.

This clone was seen once. CDR3 loop: CASSPGQGANYGYTF. Here the CDR3 DNA reads TGTGCCAGCAGCCCGGGACAGGGGGCGAACTATGGCTACACCTTC. The chain uses TRBV5-4 and TRBJ1-2; 12 nucleotides line up with TRBD1. J gave up 2 bases and V 4 bases, and 3 bases lay outside the gene matches. The CDR3 has 15 residues. The germline CDR1 and CDR2 sequences are SGHNT and YYREEE (reference sequence).

This chain joins TRBV7-3 and TRBJ2-3; D ambiguous. This CDR3 spans 13 amino acids. V dropped 2 bases and J dropped 4 bases, with 7 bases sitting between them. Germline CDR1 is SGHTA and CDR2 is FQGTGA. Written as DNA, the CDR3 is TGTGCCAGCAGCTTAGGTCCGGCAGATACGCAGTATTTT. Translating it yields CASSLGPADTQYF.

The chain is built from TRBV5-1 and TRBJ2-3, with TRBD1 matching 9 bases. The CDR3 loop spans 14 amino acids. Per germline, CDR1 SGHRS and CDR2 YFSETQ. V lost 3 bases to trimming and J lost 1 base; unmatched junction nucleotides: 0. The CDR3 DNA follows: TGCGCCAGCAGCTGGACAGGGGGCACAGATACGCAGTATTTT. Translating gives CASSWTGGTDTQYF.

This clone was seen once. CDR3 sequence: CASSSGLAGDTQYF. As DNA, the CDR3 is TGTGCCAGCAGCTCGGGACTAGCGGGAGATACGCAGTATTTT. This chain connects TRBV11-3 to TRBJ2-3; TRBD2 agrees at 12 bases. The CDR3 sequence is 14 residues long. Germline-derived CDR1 and CDR2 are SGHNT and YENEEA. With 4 bases clipped from V and 5 bases from J, the junction kept 1 base outside the gene matches. The full variable domain, completed using reference TRBV11-3 and TRBJ2-3, is EAGVVQSPRYKIIEKKQPVAFWCNPISGHNTLYWYLQNLGQGPELLIRYENEEAVDDSQLPKDRFSAERLKGVDSTLKIQPAELGDSAVYLCASSSGLAGDTQYFGPGTRLTVL.

This clone has only one observation. The rearrangement uses TRBV5-6 and TRBJ1-2; TRBD1 agrees at 7 bases. The CDR3 has 16 residues. The junction had 14 bases not matched to a gene; V was cut back by 5 bases and J by 4 bases. Germline CDR1 reads SGHDT; CDR2 reads YYEEEE. The DNA of the CDR3 is TGTGCCAGCAGTTACGGGACCAGGGGGAACGGCTATGGCTACACCTTC. Translated, it gives CASSYGTRGNGYGYTF.

The genes are TRBV4-2 and TRBJ2-3, with 9 positions matching TRBD1. V lost 3 bases, J lost 4 bases, and 5 bases stayed unmatched. CDR1 and CDR2 (germline): LGHNA, YNFKEQ. The CDR3 spans 15 residues. CDR3 in DNA: TGTGCCAGCAGCCAGGCGACAGGGGGTGCAGATACGCAGTATTTT. Translating it yields CASSQATGGADTQYF.

The chain is built from TRBV12-5 and TRBJ2-7; 7 bases fit TRBD2. CDR3 length: 16 residues. Per germline, CDR1 LGHNT and CDR2 FRNRAP. Unmatched junction bases numbered 14, after V lost 5 bases and J lost 4 bases. The CDR3 nucleotides read TGTGCTAGTGGTCCCTCCTCGGGGAGGGTTCCTTACGAGCAGTACTTC. Protein: CASGPSSGRVPYEQYF.

The rearrangement joins TRBV6-6 to TRBJ1-2; TRBD1 is a possible D gene (5 bases). The CDR3 spans 14 residues. CDR1 and CDR2 (germline): MNHNY, SVGAGI (reference sequence). The ends were cut back, 8 bases at V and 0 bases at J, with 13 bases in the middle. Written as DNA, the CDR3 is TGTGCCAGCCTACTCAGGGAATCTAACTATGGCTACACCTTC. It yields the protein CASLLRESNYGYTF.

The genes are TRBV6-5 and TRBJ2-7; 8 nucleotides agree with TRBD2. The junction had 7 bases not matched to a gene; V was cut back by 0 bases and J by 3 bases. CDR1 and CDR2 from the germline V gene are MNHEY and SVGAGI. This CDR3 has 16 amino acids. The CDR3 sequence: CASSYSSGGRYYEQYF. The DNA for the CDR3 is TGTGCCAGCAGTTACTCGAGCGGGGGTCGGTACTACGAGCAGTACTTC.